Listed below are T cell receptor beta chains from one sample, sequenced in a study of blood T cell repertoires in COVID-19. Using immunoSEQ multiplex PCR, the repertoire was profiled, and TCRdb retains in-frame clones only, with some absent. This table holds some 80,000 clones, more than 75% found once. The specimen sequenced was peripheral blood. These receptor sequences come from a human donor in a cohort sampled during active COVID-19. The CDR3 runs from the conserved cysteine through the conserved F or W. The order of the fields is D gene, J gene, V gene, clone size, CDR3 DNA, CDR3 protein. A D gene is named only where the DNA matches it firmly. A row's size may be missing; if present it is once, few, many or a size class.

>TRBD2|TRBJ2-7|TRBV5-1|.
TGCGCCAGCAGCCTTAGCGGGAGGGCTCTCGAGCAGTACTTC
CASSLSGRALEQYF
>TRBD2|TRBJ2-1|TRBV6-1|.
TGTGCCAGCAGTGAATATAGCGGGAGATACAATGAGCAGTTCTTC
CASSEYSGRYNEQFF
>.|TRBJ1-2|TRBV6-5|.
TGTGCCAGCACCCTAACGGGTGGAGGGGGCTACACCTTC
CASTLTGGGGYTF
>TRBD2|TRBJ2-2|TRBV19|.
TGTGCCAGTAGTGGTGGAAGCGGGAGAGGAACCGGGGAGCTGTTTTTT
CASSGGSGRGTGELFF
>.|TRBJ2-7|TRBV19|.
TGTGCCAGTAGTATAGGGGGCGGTTCCTACGAGCAGTACTTC
CASSIGGGSYEQYF
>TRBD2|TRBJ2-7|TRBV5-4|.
TGTGCCAGCAGCTCGGGGGGGGCCAAGGGGGCCTACGAGCAGTACTTC
CASSSGGAKGAYEQYF
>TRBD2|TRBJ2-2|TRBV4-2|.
TGTGCCAGCAGCCAAGCCCCTCCGGGACTAGTAGGTTCTGGGGAGCTGTTTTTT
CASSQAPPGLVGSGELFF
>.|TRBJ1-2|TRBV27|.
TGTGCCAGCAGCAGGGTGTATGGCTACACCTTC
CASSRVYGYTF
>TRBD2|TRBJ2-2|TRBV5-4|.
TGTGCCAGCAGCTTAGCGGGAGTCCGGTCCGGGGAGCTGTTTTTT
CASSLAGVRSGELFF
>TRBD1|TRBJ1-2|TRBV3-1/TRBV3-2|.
TGTGCCAGCAGCGAGAAACAGGGGGCGCGGGGCTACACCTTC
CASSEKQGARGYTF
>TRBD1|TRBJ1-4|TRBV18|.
TGTGCCAGCTCCCCCCAGGCACAGGGGGCCCTTAATGAAAAACTGTTTTTT
CASSPQAQGALNEKLFF
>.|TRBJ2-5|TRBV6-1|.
TGTGCCAGCAGTGAAGTCCTACCACAGGGCTGGGAGACCCAGTACTTC
CASSEVLPQGWETQYF
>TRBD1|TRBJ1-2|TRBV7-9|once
TGTGCCAGCAGCGAGGGACAGTTTAACTATGGCTACACCTTC
CASSEGQFNYGYTF
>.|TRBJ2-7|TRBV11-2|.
TGTGCCAGCAGCTTAGTTTTAGCGGCAACCTACGAGCAGTACTTC
CASSLVLAATYEQYF
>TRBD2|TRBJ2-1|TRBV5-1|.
TGCGCCAGCAGCGCTAGCGGGAGCTCCTACAATGAGCAGTTCTTC
CASSASGSSYNEQFF
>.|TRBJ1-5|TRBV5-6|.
TGTGCCAGCAGCTTGAGAGGGGGTAGAGGTCAGCCCCAGCATTTT
CASSLRGGRGQPQHF
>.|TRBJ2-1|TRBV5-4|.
TGTGCCAGCAGCTTGCCGGGGACTCAGTGGCATGAGCAGTTCTTC
CASSLPGTQWHEQFF
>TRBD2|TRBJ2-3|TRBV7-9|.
TGTGCCAGCAGTTACCTAGCGGGGGGGCGTCTTTTTTTT
CASSYLAGGRLFF
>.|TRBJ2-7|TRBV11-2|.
TGTGCCAGCAGCCCCCGGGTTGCCACCTACGAGCAGTACTTC
CASSPRVATYEQYF
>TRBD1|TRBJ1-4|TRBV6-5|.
TGTGCCAGCAGCGGACAGGGTGCGGTATTTGAAAAACTGTTTTTT
CASSGQGAVFEKLFF
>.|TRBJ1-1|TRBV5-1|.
TGCGCCAGCAGCTTGGCTGGGCGGAACACTGAAGCTTTCTTT
CASSLAGRNTEAFF
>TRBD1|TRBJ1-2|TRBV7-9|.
TGTGCCAGCAGCTTGGGACAGGGGGACTATGGCTACACCTTC
CASSLGQGDYGYTF
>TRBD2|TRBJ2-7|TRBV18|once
TGTGCCAGCTCACCGCGCCGGGAGGGAAAGTACGAGCAGTACTTC
CASSPRREGKYEQYF
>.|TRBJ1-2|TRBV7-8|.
TGTGCCAGCAGCCAACCTCAGAAGGGCTACACCTTC
CASSQPQKGYTF
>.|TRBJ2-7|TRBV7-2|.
TGTGCCAGCAGCTTTCCGAGGGCCTTTGCTTACGAGCAGTACTTC
CASSFPRAFAYEQYF
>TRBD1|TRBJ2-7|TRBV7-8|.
TGTGCCAGCAGCGTTACAGGGGGCCCGTACGAGCAGTACTTC
CASSVTGGPYEQYF